One sample yielded the 10 T cell receptor beta chains listed below, sequenced in a study of T cell repertoires in cytomegalovirus infection. TCRdb recomputed calls from the reads with MiXCR, one row per CDR3 protein. This sample has approximately 550,000 distinct CDR3 sequences, with approximately 17% found just once. The material sequenced was CD8+ T cells from PBMCs. The receptors were sampled from a human donor in good health (CMV status not recorded). Some clones in this sample may be carry-over from other donors' samples.

This clonotype came up many times. The rearrangement uses TRBV10-3 and TRBJ1-1; 8 bases are shared with TRBD1. Trimming removed 6 bases from V and 2 bases from J; junction bases left unmatched: 14. Looked up from germline, CDR1 is ENHRY and CDR2 is SYGVKD. The length of the CDR3 is 17 residues. The CDR3 is CAISSQPTGGKNTEAFF. The CDR3 nucleotides are TGTGCCATCAGCTCCCAGCCTACAGGGGGTAAAAACACTGAAGCTTTCTTT.

This clonotype was detected only a few times. This chain joins TRBV6-1 and TRBJ2-7; 8 bases are shared with TRBD2. This CDR3 is built from 17 residues. J lost 3 bases, V lost 6 bases, and 16 bases had no gene match. Germline V gene data show CDR1 as MNHNS and CDR2 as SASEGT. CDR3 in DNA: TGTGCCAGCAGCCCTGGGGGGGCGGGAGGACCCTACTACGAGCAGTACTTC. It specifies CASSPGGAGGPYYEQYF.

This clonotype was counted at least ten times. The gene calls are TRBV7-8 and TRBJ1-2; D is perhaps TRBD1 (5 bases). Germline V gene sequence: CDR1 SGHVS, CDR2 FQNEAQ. The CDR3 covers 12 residues. Between the trimmed V and J ends, which lost 5 bases and 2 bases, there was a span of 6 bases. The CDR3 region is CASSPGNYGYTF. The CDR3 coding sequence is TGTGCCAGCAGCCCAGGGAACTATGGCTACACCTTC.

This clonotype was recorded many times. The chain uses TRBV6-5 and TRBJ2-7, with 7 bases that match TRBD1. Germline trimming cut 0 bases from V and 6 bases from J; bases unmatched to any gene: 8. Germline lookup yields CDR1 MNHEY and CDR2 SVGAGI. CDR3 length equals 15 residues. The CDR3: CASSYSKGALTEQYF. CDR3 in DNA: TGTGCCAGCAGTTACTCGAAGGGGGCACTAACCGAGCAGTACTTC.

This clonotype was seen ten or more times. V is TRBV7-9 and J is TRBJ1-5; no reliable D call. The V and J ends lost 3 bases and 0 bases respectively, with 9 bases between them. CDR3 length: 15 amino acids. The germline CDR1 and CDR2 sequences are SEHNR and FQNEAQ (reference sequence). CDR3 sequence: CASSLGNPSNQPQHF. The CDR3 nucleotides are TGTGCCAGCAGCTTGGGGAATCCTAGCAATCAGCCCCAGCATTTT.

Many counts were recorded for this clonotype. The chain is built from TRBV27 and TRBJ2-7; tentative D call: TRBD2 (6 bases). V dropped 2 bases and J dropped 2 bases, with 19 bases sitting between them. CDR1 and CDR2 (germline): MNHEY, SMNVEV (reference sequence). The CDR3 loop spans 17 amino acids. Here the CDR3 reads CASSLRPPGLTTYEQYF. The CDR3 DNA reads as TGTGCCAGCAGTTTACGCCCTCCGGGACTTACTACCTACGAGCAGTACTTC.

The sample holds a few counts of this clonotype. This chain connects TRBV9 to TRBJ1-4; D gene unclear. Germline CDR1 is SGDLS and CDR2 is YYNGEE. Trimming took off 3 bases at V and 9 bases at J, with 12 bases between the two ends. This CDR3 is 13 amino acids long. The CDR3 region is CASSGGIQKKLFF. CDR3 nucleotides: TGTGCCAGCAGCGGGGGAATCCAAAAAAAACTGTTTTTT.

This clonotype was picked up many times. The V call is TRBV28, the J call TRBJ2-1, with 9 bases aligning to TRBD2. Per the germline V gene, CDR1 is MDHEN and CDR2 is SYDVKM. J was trimmed by 8 bases and V by 4 bases; bases with no gene match: 6. The CDR3 has 14 amino acids. The CDR3 nucleotides are TGTGCCAGCAGTTCGCTAGCGGGAAGGGATGAGCAGTTCTTC. This translates into CASSSLAGRDEQFF.

This clonotype was found many times. The chain is built from TRBV11-2 and TRBJ2-3; possibly TRBD2 for D (5 bases). The CDR3 has 14 residues. The germline V and J ends were trimmed by 3 bases and 0 bases, with 7 bases remaining between them. CDR1 and CDR2 (germline): SGHAT, FQNNGV. As DNA, the CDR3 is TGTGCCAGCAGCTTTGAGCGGAGCACAGATACGCAGTATTTT. Its protein product is CASSFERSTDTQYF.

Many counts were recorded for this clonotype. The chain combines TRBV7-6 with TRBJ2-1; 7 bases map to TRBD2. The CDR3 extends over 16 amino acids. V lost 3 bases to trimming and J lost 6 bases; unmatched junction nucleotides: 11. Germline-derived CDR1 and CDR2 are SGHVS and FNYEAQ. The CDR3, as DNA: TGTGCCAGCAGCTTCAATGACGTGGGGGGGGGCAATGAGCAGTTCTTC. Its protein is CASSFNDVGGGNEQFF.